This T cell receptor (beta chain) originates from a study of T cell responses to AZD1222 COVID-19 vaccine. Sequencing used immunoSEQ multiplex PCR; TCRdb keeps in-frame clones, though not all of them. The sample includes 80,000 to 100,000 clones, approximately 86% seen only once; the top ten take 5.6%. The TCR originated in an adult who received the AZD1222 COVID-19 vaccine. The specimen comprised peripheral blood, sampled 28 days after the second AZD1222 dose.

The CDR3 protein is CASSLGAGRETQYF. As DNA, the CDR3 is TGTGCCAGCAGCTTAGGAGCAGGGCGGGAGACCCAGTACTTC. V is TRBV7-6 and J is TRBJ2-5, with a tentative D call TRBD1 (5 bases). The CDR3 is 14 residues long. Trimming stripped 1 base from V and 5 bases from J, with 11 bases between. Per germline, CDR1 SGHVS and CDR2 FNYEAQ.